The rows below give T cell receptor beta chains drawn from one sample of a study of T cell repertoires in cytomegalovirus infection. TCRdb reprocessed the reads with MiXCR, giving one entry per CDR3 protein. The top ten hold approximately 10% of the sample, which has 300,000 to 400,000 distinct CDR3 sequences, 15% to 20% seen once. The sample comprised PBMCs. These receptors all stem from a human donor in good health (CMV status not recorded). Some clones in this sample may be carry-over from other donors' samples. Both conserved end residues are part of each CDR3. D genes are given only for firm matches. Clone sizes are given selectively: once, few, many, or a class where the clone is expanded.

>NA|17|NA|TRBV18|TRBJ1-2
CASSPPRTVGPARGYTF
TGTGCCAGCTCACCACCGAGGACGGTAGGACCCGCCAGGGGCTACACCTTC
>TRBD1|19|NA|TRBV19|TRBJ1-5
CASSFRTPGQGWVSQPQHF
TGTGCCAGTAGTTTTAGAACTCCGGGACAGGGGTGGGTCAGTCAGCCCCAGCATTTT
>TRBD1|14|few|TRBV19|TRBJ2-1
CASSISDRGDEQFF
TGTGCCAGTAGTATATCGGACAGGGGCGATGAGCAGTTCTTC
>NA|14|many|TRBV19|TRBJ1-3
CATLSWETGNTIYF
TGTGCCACCCTGTCATGGGAAACTGGAAACACCATATATTTT
>NA|16|NA|TRBV10-3|TRBJ2-7
CAISESILSGSYERYF
TGTGCCATCAGTGAGTCGATCTTATCGGGCAGCTACGAGCGGTACTTC
>NA|14|many|TRBV7-2|TRBJ2-2
CASSSGQNTGELFF
TGTGCCAGCAGCTCGGGGCAGAACACCGGGGAGCTGTTTTTT
>NA|14|NA|TRBV13|TRBJ2-7
CASSLSGPGYEQYF
TGTGCCAGCAGCTTATCGGGGCCGGGCTACGAGCAGTACTTC
>NA|14|NA|TRBV20-1|TRBJ1-5
CSAITHNSNQPQHF
TGCAGTGCCATTACGCACAATAGCAATCAGCCCCAGCATTTT
>TRBD2|15|NA|TRBV14|TRBJ2-1
CASSTAGGGYNEQFF
TGTGCCAGCAGCACCGCGGGAGGTGGCTACAATGAGCAGTTCTTC
>NA|11|few|TRBV2|TRBJ2-2
CASKGTGELFF
TGTGCCAGCAAGGGCACCGGGGAGCTGTTTTTT
>NA|20|NA|TRBV7-9|TRBJ1-3
CASSFLPLAGTAHSGNTIYF
TGTGCCAGCAGCTTCCTACCCTTGGCAGGTACGGCGCACTCTGGAAACACCATATATTTT
>NA|16|NA|TRBV19|TRBJ1-4
CASTPRPTLTNEKLFF
TGTGCCAGTACTCCCCGGCCGACTCTTACTAATGAAAAACTGTTTTTT
>TRBD2|15|many|TRBV7-2|TRBJ2-1
CASSFSWTRYNEQFF
TGTGCCAGCAGCTTTTCCTGGACTAGGTACAATGAGCAGTTCTTC
>TRBD1|11|few|TRBV7-8|TRBJ2-7
CASSRTGPQYF
TGTGCCAGCAGCAGGACAGGCCCCCAGTACTTC
>NA|12|NA|TRBV19|TRBJ2-2
CASSYWGGELFF
TGTGCCAGTAGTTACTGGGGCGGGGAGCTGTTTTTT
>NA|16|NA|TRBV29-1|TRBJ1-2
CSVGGPQGPTNYGYTF
TGCAGCGTTGGGGGTCCCCAGGGCCCGACTAACTATGGCTACACCTTC
>NA|13|few|TRBV6-6|TRBJ2-1
CASSSAWGPEQFF
TGTGCCAGCAGTTCCGCCTGGGGTCCAGAGCAGTTCTTC
>NA|15|many|TRBV7-2|TRBJ1-5
CASSLVGGGVQPQHF
TGTGCCAGCAGCTTAGTGGGGGGGGGCGTCCAGCCCCAGCATTTT
>NA|17|NA|TRBV7-2|TRBJ1-1
CASSRPTGSRGNTEAFF
TGTGCCAGCAGCCGCCCTACAGGAAGTCGCGGGAACACTGAAGCTTTCTTT
>NA|15|NA|TRBV7-2|TRBJ2-3
CASSRRGPFDVTQYF
TGTGCCAGCAGCCGGCGGGGGCCCTTTGATGTTACGCAGTATTTT
>NA|14|few|TRBV12-3/TRBV12-4|TRBJ2-1
CASRDDRSYNEQFF
TGTGCCAGCAGAGACGATAGGTCCTACAATGAGCAGTTCTTC